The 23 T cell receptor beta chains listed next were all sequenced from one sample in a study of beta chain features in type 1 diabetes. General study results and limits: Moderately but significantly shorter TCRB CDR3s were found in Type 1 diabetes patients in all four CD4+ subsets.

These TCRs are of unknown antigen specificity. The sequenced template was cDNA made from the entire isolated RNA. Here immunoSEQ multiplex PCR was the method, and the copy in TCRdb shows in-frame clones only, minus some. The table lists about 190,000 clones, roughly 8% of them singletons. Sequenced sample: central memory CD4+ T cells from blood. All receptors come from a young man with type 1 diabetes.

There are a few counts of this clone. Written as DNA, the CDR3 is TGTGCCAGCAGTGACTCCGGGACAGGGAACAATGAGCAGTTCTTC. Translation gives CASSDSGTGNNEQFF. The V gene is TRBV6-4, the J gene TRBJ2-1; TRBD1 aligns across 9 bases. Losses at the gene ends were 0 bases for V and 5 bases for J; bases not matched to a gene: 2. Germline CDR1 MRHNA, CDR2 SNTAGT. The CDR3 has 15 amino acids.

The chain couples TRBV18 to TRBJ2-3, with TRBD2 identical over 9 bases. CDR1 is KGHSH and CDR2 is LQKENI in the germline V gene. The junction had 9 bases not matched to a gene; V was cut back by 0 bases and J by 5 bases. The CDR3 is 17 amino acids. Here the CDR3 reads CASSPPLGGLAGDTQYF. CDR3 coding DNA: TGTGCCAGCTCACCACCTCTAGGGGGACTAGCAGGAGATACGCAGTATTTT.

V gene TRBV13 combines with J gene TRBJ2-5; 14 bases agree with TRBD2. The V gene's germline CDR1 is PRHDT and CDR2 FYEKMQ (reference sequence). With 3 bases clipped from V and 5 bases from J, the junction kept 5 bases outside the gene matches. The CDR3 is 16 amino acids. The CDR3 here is CASSFRLAGGSETQYF. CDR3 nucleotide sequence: TGTGCCAGCAGCTTCAGACTAGCGGGGGGGTCGGAGACCCAGTACTTC.

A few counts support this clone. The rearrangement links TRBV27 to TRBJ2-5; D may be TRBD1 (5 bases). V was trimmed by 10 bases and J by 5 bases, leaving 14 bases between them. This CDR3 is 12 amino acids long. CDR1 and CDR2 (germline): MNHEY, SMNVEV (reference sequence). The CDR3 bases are TGTGCCACCCAGGGCGTAGGGGAGACCCAGTACTTC. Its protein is CATQGVGETQYF.

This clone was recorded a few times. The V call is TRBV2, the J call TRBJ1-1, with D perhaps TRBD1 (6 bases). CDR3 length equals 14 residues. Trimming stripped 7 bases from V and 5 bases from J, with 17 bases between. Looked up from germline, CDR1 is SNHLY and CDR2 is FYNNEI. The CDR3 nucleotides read TGTGCCAGCACTAAACAGGGAGGGGGAACTGAAGCTTTCTTT. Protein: CASTKQGGGTEAFF. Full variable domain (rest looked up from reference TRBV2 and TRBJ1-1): EPEVTQTPSHQVTQMGQEVILRCVPISNHLYFYWYRQILGQKVEFLVSFYNNEISEKSEIFDDQFSVERPDGSNFTLKIRSTKLEDSAMYFCASTKQGGGTEAFFGQGTRLTVV.

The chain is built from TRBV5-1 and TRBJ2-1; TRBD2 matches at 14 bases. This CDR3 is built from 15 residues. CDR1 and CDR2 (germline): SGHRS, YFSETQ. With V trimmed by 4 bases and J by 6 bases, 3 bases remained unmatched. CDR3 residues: CASSEGLAGVNEQFF. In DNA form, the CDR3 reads TGCGCCAGCAGCGAGGGACTAGCGGGAGTCAATGAGCAGTTCTTC.

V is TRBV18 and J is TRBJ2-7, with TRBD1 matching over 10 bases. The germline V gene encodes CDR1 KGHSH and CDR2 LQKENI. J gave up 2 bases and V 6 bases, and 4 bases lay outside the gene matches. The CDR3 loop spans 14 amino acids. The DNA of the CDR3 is TGTGCCAGCTCCCTCGGACAGGGGGCCTACGAGCAGTACTTC. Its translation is CASSLGQGAYEQYF.

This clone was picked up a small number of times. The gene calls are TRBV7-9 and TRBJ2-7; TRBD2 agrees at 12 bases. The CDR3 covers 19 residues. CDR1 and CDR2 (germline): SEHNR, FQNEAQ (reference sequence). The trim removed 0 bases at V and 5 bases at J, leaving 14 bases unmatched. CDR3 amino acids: CASSLALTSGRKGSNEQYF. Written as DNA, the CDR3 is TGTGCCAGCAGCTTAGCGCTTACTAGCGGGAGGAAAGGGAGTAACGAGCAGTACTTC. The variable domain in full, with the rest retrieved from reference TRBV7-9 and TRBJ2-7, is DTGVSQNPRHKITKRGQNVTFRCDPISEHNRLYWYRQTLGQGPEFLTYFQNEAQLEKSRLLSDRFSAERPKGSFSTLEIQRTEQGDSAMYLCASSLALTSGRKGSNEQYFGPGTRLTVT.

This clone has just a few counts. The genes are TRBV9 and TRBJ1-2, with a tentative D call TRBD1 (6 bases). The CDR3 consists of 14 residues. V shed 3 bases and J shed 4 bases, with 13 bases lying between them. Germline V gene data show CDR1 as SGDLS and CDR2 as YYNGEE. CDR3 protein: CASSGQGGGYGYTF. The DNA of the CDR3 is TGTGCCAGCAGCGGTCAAGGGGGGGGCTATGGCTACACCTTC.

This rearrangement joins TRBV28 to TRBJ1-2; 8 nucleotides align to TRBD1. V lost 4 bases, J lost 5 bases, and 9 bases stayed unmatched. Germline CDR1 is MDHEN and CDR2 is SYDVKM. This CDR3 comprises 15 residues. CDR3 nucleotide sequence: TGTGCCAGCAGTTCCCTGTCACAGGGGGTTTATGGCTACACCTTC. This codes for CASSSLSQGVYGYTF.

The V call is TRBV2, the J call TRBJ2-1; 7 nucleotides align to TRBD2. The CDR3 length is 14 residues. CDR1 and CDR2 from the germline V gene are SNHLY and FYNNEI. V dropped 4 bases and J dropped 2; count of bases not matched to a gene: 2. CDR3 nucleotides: TGTGCCAGCAGTGCACTAGCGACCTACAATGAGCAGTTCTTC. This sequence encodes CASSALATYNEQFF.

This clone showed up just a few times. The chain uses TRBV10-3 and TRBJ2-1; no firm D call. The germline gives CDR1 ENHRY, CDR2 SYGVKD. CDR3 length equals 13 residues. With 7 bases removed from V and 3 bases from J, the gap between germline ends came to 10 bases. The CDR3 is CAIMGTGYNEQFF. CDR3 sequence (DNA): TGTGCCATCATGGGTACGGGCTACAATGAGCAGTTCTTC.

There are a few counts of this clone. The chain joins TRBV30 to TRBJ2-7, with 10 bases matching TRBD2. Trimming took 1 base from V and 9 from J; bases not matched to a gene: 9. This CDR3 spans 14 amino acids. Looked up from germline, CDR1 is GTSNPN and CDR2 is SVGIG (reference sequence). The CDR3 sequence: CAWSEASGSPGQYF. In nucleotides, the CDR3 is TGTGCCTGGAGTGAGGCTAGCGGGAGCCCTGGGCAGTACTTC.

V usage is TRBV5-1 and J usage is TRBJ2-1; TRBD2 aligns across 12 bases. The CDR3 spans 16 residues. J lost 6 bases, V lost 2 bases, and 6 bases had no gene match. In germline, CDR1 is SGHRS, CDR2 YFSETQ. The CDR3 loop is CASSFWLAGGGNEQFF. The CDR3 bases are TGCGCCAGCAGCTTCTGGCTAGCGGGAGGGGGCAATGAGCAGTTCTTC.

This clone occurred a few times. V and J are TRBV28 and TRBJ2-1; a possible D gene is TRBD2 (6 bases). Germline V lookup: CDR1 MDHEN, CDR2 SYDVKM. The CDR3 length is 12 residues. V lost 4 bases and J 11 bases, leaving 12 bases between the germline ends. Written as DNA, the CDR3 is TGTGCCAGCAGTTCGCGGGATTATCAGCAGTTCTTC. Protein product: CASSSRDYQQFF.

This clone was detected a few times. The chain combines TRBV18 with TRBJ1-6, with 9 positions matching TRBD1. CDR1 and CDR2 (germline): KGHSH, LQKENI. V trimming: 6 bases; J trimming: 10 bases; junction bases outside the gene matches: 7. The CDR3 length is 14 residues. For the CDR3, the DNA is TGTGCCAGCTCTGAGGGACAGGGTACATCACCCCTCCACTTT. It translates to CASSEGQGTSPLHF.

The CDR3 is CASSLAGTSSYEQYF. In DNA, the CDR3 is TGTGCCAGCAGCTTAGCCGGGACTAGCTCCTACGAGCAGTACTTC. The rearrangement joins TRBV7-6 to TRBJ2-7; 8 bases agree with TRBD2. The CDR3 spans 15 residues. Trimming took 0 bases from V and 0 from J; bases not matched to a gene: 1. Germline CDR1 reads SGHVS; CDR2 reads FNYEAQ.

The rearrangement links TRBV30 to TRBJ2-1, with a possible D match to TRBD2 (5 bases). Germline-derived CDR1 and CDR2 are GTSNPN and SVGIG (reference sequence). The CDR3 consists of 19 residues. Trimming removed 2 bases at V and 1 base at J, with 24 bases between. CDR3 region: CAWSPRHQARGQSYNEQFF. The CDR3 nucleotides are TGTGCCTGGAGTCCCAGGCACCAGGCCCGGGGTCAGTCCTACAATGAGCAGTTCTTC.

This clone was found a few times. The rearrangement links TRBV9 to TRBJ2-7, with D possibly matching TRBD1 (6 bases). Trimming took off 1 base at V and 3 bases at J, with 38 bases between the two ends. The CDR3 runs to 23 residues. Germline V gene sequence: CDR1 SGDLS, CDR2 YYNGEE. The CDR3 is CASSVSHTGLGRGPQHWCYEQYF. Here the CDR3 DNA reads TGTGCCAGCAGCGTATCACATACGGGGCTCGGCAGGGGCCCCCAACACTGGTGCTACGAGCAGTACTTC.

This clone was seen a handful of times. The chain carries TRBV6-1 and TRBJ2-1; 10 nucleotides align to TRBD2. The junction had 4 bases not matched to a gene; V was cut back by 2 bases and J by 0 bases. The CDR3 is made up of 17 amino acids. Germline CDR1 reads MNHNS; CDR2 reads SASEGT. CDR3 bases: TGTGCCAGCAGTGAATTAGCGGGGGGCAGCTCCTACAATGAGCAGTTCTTC. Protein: CASSELAGGSSYNEQFF.

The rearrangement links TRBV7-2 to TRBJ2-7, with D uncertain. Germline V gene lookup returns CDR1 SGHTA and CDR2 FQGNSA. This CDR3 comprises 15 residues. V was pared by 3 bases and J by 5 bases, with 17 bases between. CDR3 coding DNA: TGTGCCAGCAGCTTTTTCGCCTTATTAAGCGACGAGCAGTACTTC. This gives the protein CASSFFALLSDEQYF.

CDR3 sequence reads: CASSLSFSGTEAFF. In DNA form, the CDR3 reads TGTGCCAGCAGCTTAAGCTTCTCAGGCACTGAAGCTTTCTTT. The V call is TRBV7-8, the J call TRBJ1-1; D not resolved. Germline V CDR1 and CDR2: SGHVS, FQNEAQ. V shed 2 bases and J shed 4 bases, with 11 bases lying between them. This CDR3 is 14 amino acids long. Full variable domain (outside the CDR3, taken from reference TRBV7-8 and TRBJ1-1): GAGVSQSPRYKVAKRGQDVALRCDPISGHVSLFWYQQALGQGPEFLTYFQNEAQLDKSGLPSDRFFAERPEGSVSTLKIQRTQQEDSAVYLCASSLSFSGTEAFFGQGTRLTVV.

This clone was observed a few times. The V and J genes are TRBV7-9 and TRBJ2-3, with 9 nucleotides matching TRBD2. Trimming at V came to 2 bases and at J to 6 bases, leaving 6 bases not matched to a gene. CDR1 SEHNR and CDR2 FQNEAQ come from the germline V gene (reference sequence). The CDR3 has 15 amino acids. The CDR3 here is CASSLTREGPDTQYF. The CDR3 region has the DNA TGTGCCAGCAGCTTAACGCGGGAGGGCCCCGATACGCAGTATTTT. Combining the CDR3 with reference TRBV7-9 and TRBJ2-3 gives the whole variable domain DTGVSQNPRHKITKRGQNVTFRCDPISEHNRLYWYRQTLGQGPEFLTYFQNEAQLEKSRLLSDRFSAERPKGSFSTLEIQRTEQGDSAMYLCASSLTREGPDTQYFGPGTRLTVL.